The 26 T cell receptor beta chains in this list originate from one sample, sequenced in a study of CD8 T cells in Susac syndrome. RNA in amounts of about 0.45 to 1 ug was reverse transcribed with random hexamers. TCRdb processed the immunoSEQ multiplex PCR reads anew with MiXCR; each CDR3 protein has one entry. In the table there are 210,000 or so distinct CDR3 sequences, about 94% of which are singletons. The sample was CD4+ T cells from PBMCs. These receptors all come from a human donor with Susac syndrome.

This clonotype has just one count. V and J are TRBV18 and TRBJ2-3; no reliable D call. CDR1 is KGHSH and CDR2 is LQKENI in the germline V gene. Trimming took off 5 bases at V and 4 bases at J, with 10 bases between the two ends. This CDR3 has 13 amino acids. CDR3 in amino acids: CASSAGAADTQYF. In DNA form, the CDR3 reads TGTGCCAGCTCAGCAGGCGCGGCAGATACGCAGTATTTT.

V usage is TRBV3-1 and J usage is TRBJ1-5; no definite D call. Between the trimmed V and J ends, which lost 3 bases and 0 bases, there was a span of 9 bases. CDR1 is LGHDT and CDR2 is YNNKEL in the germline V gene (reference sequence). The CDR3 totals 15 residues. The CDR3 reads CASSQGGYSNQPQHF. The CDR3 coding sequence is TGTGCCAGCAGCCAGGGAGGGTATAGCAATCAGCCCCAGCATTTT. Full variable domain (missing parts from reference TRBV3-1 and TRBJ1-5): DTAVSQTPKYLVTQMGNDKSIKCEQNLGHDTMYWYKQDSKKFLKIMFSYNNKELIINETVPNRFSPKSPDKAHLNLHINSLELGDSAVYFCASSQGGYSNQPQHFGDGTRLSIL.

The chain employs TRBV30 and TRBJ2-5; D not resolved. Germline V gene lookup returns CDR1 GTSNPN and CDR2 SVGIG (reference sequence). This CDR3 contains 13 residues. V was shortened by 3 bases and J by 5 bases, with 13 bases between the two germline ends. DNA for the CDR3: TGTGCCTGGAGCCCGGCCCTTCAGGAGACCCAGTACTTC. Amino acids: CAWSPALQETQYF.

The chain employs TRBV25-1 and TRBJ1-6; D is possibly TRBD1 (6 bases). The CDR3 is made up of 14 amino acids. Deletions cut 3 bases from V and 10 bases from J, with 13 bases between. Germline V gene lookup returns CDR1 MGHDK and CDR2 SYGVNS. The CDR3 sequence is CASSERDTSSPLHF. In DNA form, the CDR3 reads TGTGCCAGCAGTGAGCGGGACACCTCGTCACCCCTCCACTTT.

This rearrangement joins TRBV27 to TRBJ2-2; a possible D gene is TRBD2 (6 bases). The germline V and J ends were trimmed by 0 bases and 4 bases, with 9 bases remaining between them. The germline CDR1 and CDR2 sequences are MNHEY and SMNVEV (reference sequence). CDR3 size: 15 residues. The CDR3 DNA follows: TGTGCCAGCAGTTTATCACGGGAGCGCACCGGGGAGCTGTTTTTT. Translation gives CASSLSRERTGELFF.

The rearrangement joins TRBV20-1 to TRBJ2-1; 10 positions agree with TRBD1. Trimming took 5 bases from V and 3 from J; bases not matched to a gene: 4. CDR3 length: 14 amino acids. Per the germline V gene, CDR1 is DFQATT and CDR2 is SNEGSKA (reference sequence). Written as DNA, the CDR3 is TGCAGTGCTCTCCGGGACAGGGGCTACAATGAGCAGTTCTTC. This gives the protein CSALRDRGYNEQFF.

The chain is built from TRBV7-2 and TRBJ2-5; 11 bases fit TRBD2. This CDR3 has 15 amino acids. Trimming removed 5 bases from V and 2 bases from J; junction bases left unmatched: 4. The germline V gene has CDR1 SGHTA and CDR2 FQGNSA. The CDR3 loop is CASSPRTSGQETQYF. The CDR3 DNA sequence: TGTGCCAGCAGCCCCCGGACTAGCGGGCAAGAGACCCAGTACTTC.

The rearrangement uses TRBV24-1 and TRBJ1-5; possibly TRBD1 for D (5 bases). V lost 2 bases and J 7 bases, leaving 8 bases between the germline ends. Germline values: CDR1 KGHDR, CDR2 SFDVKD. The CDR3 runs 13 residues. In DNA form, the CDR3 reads TGTGCCACCAGTGATTCCCGGGGGCAGCCCCAGCATTTT. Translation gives CATSDSRGQPQHF.

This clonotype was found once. In DNA, the CDR3 is TGTGCCAGCTCACCCGACCTGAGCTCCTACGAGCAGTACTTC. It encodes CASSPDLSSYEQYF. The rearrangement links TRBV18 to TRBJ2-7, with no clear D. Trimming left V 3 bases short and J 0 bases short, with 9 bases between. Germline lookup yields CDR1 KGHSH and CDR2 LQKENI. The CDR3 runs to 14 residues.

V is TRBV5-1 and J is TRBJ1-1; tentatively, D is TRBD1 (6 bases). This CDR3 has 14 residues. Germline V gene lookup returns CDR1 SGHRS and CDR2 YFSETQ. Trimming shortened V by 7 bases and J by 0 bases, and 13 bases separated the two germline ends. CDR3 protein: CASQDSRVNTEAFF. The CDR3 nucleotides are TGCGCCAGCCAGGACAGCCGGGTGAACACTGAAGCTTTCTTT.

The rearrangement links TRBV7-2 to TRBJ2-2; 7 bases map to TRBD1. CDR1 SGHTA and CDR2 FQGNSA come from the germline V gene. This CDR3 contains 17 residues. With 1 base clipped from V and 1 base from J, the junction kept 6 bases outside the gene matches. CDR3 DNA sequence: TGTGCCAGCAGCTTAGACCCACAGGGGTGGAACACCGGGGAGCTGTTTTTT. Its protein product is CASSLDPQGWNTGELFF.

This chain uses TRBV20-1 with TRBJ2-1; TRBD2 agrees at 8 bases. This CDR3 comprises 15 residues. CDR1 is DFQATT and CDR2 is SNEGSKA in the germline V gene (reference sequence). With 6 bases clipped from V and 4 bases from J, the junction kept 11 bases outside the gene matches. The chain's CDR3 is CSALGPGGPYNEQFF. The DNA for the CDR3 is TGCAGTGCCCTGGGACCGGGGGGGCCGTACAATGAGCAGTTCTTC.

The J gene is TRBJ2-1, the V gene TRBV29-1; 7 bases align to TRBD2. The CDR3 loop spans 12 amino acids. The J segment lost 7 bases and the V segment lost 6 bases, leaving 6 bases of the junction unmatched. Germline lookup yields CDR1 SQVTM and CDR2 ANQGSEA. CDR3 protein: CSVGGMSNEQFF. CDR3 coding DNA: TGCAGCGTCGGGGGGATGAGTAATGAGCAGTTCTTC.

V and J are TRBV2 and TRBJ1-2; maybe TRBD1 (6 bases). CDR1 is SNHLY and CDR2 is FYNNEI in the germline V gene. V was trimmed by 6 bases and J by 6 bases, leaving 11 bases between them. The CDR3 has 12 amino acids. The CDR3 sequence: CASSQGYHGYTF. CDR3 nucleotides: TGTGCCAGCAGCCAGGGGTACCATGGCTACACCTTC.

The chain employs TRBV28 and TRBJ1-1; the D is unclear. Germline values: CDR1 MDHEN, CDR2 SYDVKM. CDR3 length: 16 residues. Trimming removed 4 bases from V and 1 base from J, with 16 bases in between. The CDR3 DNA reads TGTGCCAGCAGTTCTCCCGTTGGGGTCAGGAACACTGAAGCTTTCTTT. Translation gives CASSSPVGVRNTEAFF. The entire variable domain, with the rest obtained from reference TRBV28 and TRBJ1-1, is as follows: DVKVTQSSRYLVKRTGEKVFLECVQDMDHENMFWYRQDPGLGLRLIYFSYDVKMKEKGDIPEGYSVSREKKERFSLILESASTNQTSMYLCASSSPVGVRNTEAFFGQGTRLTVV.

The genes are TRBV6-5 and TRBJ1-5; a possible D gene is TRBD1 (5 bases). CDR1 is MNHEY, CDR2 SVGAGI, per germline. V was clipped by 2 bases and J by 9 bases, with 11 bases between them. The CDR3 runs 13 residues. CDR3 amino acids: CASSYLGGGPQHF. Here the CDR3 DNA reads TGTGCCAGCAGTTACCTGGGCGGGGGGCCCCAGCATTTT.

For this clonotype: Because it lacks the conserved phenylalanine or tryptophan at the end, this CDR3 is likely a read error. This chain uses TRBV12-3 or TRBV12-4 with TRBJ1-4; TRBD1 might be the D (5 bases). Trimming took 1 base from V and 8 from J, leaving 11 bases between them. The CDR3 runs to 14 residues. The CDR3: CASSLGGFGEKLFS. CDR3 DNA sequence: TGTGCCAGCAGTTTAGGGGGGTTTGGGGAAAAACTGTTTTCT.

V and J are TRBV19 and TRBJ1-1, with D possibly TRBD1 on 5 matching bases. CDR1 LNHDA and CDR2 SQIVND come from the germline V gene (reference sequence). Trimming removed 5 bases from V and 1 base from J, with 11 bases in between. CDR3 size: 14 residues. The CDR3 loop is CASSRRDGNTEAFF. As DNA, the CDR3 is TGTGCCAGTAGTCGCCGGGACGGGAACACTGAAGCTTTCTTT.

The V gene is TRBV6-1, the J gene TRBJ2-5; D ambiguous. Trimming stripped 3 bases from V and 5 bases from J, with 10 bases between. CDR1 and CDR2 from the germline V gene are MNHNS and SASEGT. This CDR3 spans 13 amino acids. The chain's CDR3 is CASSEFRSETQYF. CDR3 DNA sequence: TGTGCCAGCAGTGAGTTTCGTTCGGAGACCCAGTACTTC.

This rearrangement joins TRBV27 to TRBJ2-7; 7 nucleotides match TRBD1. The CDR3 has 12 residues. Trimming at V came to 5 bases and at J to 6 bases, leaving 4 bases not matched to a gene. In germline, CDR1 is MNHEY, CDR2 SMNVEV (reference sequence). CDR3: CASSTGASEQYF. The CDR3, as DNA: TGTGCCAGCAGTACAGGGGCCTCCGAGCAGTACTTC.

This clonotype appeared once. The CDR3 here is CSAKGDGEAFF. The CDR3 DNA reads as TGCAGTGCTAAGGGGGACGGTGAAGCTTTCTTT. The genes are TRBV20-1 and TRBJ1-1, with D tentatively TRBD1 (6 bases). V was pared by 4 bases and J by 7 bases, with 10 bases between. Germline lookup yields CDR1 DFQATT and CDR2 SNEGSKA (reference sequence). The CDR3 loop spans 11 amino acids.

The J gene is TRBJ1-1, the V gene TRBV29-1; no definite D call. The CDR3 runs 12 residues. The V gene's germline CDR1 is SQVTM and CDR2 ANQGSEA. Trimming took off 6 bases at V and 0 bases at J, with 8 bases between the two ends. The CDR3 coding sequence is TGCAGCGTACGTGTAATGAACACTGAAGCTTTCTTT. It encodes CSVRVMNTEAFF. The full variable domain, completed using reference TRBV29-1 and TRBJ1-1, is SAVISQKPSRDICQRGTSLTIQCQVDSQVTMMFWYRQQPGQSLTLIATANQGSEATYESGFVIDKFPISRPNLTFSTLTVSNMSPEDSSIYLCSVRVMNTEAFFGQGTRLTVV.

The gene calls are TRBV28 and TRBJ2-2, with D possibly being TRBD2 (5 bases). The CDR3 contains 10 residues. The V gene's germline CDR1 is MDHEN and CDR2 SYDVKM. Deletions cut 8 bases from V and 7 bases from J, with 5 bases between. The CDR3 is CASRDGELFF. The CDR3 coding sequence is TGTGCCAGCCGGGACGGGGAGCTGTTTTTT.

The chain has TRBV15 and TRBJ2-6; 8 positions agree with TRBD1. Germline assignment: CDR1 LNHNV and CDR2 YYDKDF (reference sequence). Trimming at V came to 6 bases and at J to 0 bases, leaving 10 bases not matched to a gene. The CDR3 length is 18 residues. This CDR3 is CATRDRGHFVSGANVLTF. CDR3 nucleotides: TGTGCCACCAGAGACAGGGGACATTTTGTCTCTGGGGCCAACGTCCTGACTTTC.

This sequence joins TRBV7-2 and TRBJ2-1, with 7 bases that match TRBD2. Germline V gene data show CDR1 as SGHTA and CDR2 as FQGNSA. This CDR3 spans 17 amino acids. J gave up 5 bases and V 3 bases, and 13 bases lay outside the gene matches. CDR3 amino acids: CASSFLPGGRLDNEQFF. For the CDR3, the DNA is TGTGCCAGCAGCTTCCTTCCGGGGGGTCGCTTAGACAATGAGCAGTTCTTC.

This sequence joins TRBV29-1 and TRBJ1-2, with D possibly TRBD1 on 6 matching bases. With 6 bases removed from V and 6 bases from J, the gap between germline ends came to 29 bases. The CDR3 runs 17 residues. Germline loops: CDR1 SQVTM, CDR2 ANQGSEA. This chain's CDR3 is CSVSIGGGPGGDHGYTF. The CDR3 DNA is TGCAGCGTCTCAATTGGCGGCGGGCCGGGGGGCGACCATGGCTACACCTTC.